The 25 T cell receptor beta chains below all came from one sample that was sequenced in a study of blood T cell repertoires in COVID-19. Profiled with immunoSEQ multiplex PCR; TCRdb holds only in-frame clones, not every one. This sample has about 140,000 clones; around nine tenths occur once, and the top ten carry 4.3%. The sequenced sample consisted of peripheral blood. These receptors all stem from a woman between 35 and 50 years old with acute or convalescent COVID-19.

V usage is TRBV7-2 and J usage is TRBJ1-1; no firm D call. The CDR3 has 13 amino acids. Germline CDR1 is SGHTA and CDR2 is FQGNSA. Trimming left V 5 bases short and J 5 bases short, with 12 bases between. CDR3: CASSTQASTEAFF. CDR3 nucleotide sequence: TGTGCCAGCAGCACCCAGGCATCGACTGAAGCTTTCTTT.

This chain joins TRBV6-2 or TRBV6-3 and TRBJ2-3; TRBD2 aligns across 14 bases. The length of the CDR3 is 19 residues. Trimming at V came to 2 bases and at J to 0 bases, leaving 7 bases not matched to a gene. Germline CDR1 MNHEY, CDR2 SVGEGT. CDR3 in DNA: TGTGCCAGCAGTTACGGACTAGCGGGAGGTGTAGGGAGCACAGATACGCAGTATTTT. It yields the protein CASSYGLAGGVGSTDTQYF.

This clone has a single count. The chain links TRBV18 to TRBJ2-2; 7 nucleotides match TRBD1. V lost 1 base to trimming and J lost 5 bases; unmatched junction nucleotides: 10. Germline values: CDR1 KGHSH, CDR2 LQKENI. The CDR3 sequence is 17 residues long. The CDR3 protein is CASSPRLQGKDTGELFF. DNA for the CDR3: TGTGCCAGCTCACCACGTCTACAGGGGAAGGATACCGGGGAGCTGTTTTTT.

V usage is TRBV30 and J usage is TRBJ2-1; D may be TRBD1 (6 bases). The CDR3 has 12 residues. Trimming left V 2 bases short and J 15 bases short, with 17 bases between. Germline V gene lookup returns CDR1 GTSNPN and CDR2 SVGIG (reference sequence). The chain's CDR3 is CAWSRTGTSPFF. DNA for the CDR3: TGTGCCTGGAGTCGAACCGGGACAAGTCCGTTCTTC. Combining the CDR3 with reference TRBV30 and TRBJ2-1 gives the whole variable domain SQTIHQWPATLVQPVGSPLSLECTVEGTSNPNLYWYRQAAGRGLQLLFYSVGIGQISSEVPQNLSASRPQDRQFILSSKKLLLSDSGFYLCAWSRTGTSPFFGPGTRLTVL.

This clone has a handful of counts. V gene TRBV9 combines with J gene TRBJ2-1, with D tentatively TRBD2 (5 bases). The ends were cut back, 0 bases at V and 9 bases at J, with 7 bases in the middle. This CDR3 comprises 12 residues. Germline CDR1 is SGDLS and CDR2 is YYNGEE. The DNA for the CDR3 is TGTGCCAGCAGCGTAGGAGGGATTGAGCAGTTCTTC. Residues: CASSVGGIEQFF.

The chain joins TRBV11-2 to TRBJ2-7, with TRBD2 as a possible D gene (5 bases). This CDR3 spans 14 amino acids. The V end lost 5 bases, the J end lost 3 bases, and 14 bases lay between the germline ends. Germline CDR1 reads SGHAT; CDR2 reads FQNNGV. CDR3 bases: TGTGCCAGCAGCCCATATGCGGGTGGCTACGAGCAGTACTTC. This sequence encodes CASSPYAGGYEQYF.

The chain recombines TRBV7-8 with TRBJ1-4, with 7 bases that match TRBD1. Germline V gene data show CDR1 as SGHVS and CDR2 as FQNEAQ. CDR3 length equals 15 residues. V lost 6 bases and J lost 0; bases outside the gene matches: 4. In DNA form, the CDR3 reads TGTGCCAGCAGGCCCACAGGGGCAACTAATGAAAAACTGTTTTTT. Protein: CASRPTGATNEKLFF.

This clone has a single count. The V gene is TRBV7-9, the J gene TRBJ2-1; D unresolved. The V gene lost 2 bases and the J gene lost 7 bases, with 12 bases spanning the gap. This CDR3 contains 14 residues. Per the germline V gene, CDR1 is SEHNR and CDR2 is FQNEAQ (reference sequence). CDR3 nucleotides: TGTGCCAGCAGCTTATACGCTAGACCGAATGAGCAGTTCTTC. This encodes CASSLYARPNEQFF. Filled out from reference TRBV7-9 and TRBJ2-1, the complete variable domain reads DTGVSQNPRHKITKRGQNVTFRCDPISEHNRLYWYRQTLGQGPEFLTYFQNEAQLEKSRLLSDRFSAERPKGSFSTLEIQRTEQGDSAMYLCASSLYARPNEQFFGPGTRLTVL.

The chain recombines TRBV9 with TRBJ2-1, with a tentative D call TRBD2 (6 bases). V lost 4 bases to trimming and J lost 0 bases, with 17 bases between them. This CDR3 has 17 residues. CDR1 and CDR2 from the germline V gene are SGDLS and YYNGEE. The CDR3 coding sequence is TGTGCCAGCAGCCCCCGGGTAGCGGCCAGCTCCTACAATGAGCAGTTCTTC. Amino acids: CASSPRVAASSYNEQFF.

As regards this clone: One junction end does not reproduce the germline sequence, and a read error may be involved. CDR3 sequence (DNA): TGTGCTAGCAGCACCGGACTAGCGGGATCCCATACGCAGTATTTT. This gives the protein CASSTGLAGSHTQYF. The chain is built from TRBV7-7 and TRBJ2-3, with TRBD2 matching over 12 bases. The CDR3 spans 15 residues. The germline V gene has CDR1 SSHAT and CDR2 FNYEAQ (reference sequence).

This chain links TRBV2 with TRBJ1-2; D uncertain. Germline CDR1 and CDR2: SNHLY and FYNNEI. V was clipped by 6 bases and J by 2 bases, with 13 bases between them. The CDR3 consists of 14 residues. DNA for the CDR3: TGTGCCAGCAGGGCCGATGTGGTGAACTATGGCTACACCTTC. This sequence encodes CASRADVVNYGYTF.

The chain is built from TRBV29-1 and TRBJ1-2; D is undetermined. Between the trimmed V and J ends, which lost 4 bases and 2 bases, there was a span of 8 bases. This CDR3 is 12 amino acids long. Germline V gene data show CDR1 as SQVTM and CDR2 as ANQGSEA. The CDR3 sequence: CSVGGQNYGYTF. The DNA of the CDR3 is TGCAGCGTTGGCGGGCAGAACTATGGCTACACCTTC.

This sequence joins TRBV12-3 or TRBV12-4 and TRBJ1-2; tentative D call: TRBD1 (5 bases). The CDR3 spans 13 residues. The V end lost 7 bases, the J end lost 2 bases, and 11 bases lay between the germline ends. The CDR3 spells CASTLTVNYGYTF. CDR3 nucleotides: TGTGCCAGCACCCTGACAGTGAACTATGGCTACACCTTC.

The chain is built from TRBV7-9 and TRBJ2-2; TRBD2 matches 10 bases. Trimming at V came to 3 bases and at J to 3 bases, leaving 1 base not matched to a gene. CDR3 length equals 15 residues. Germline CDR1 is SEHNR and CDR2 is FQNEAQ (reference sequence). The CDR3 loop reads CASSLTSGHTGELFF. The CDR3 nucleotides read TGTGCCAGCAGCTTGACTAGCGGGCACACCGGGGAGCTGTTTTTT.

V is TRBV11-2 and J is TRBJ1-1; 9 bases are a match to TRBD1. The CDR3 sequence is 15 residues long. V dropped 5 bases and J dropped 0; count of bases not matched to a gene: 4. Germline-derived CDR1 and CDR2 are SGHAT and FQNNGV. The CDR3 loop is CASSPGTGMNTEAFF. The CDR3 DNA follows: TGTGCCAGCAGCCCGGGGACAGGGATGAACACTGAAGCTTTCTTT.

CDR3 sequence: CASSQMGGPLILAKNIQYF. The DNA for the CDR3 is TGTGCCAGCAGCCAGATGGGAGGGCCGTTGATCCTAGCCAAAAACATTCAGTACTTC. The rearrangement uses TRBV11-2 and TRBJ2-4, with 7 bases fitting TRBD2. The CDR3 spans 19 residues. The germline CDR1 and CDR2 sequences are SGHAT and FQNNGV. J gave up 0 bases and V 5 bases, and 16 bases lay outside the gene matches.

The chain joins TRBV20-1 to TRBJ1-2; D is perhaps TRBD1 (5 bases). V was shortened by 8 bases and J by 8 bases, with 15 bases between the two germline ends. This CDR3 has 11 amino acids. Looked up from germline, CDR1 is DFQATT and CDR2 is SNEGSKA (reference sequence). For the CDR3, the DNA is TGCAGTCCCCTGGGGGGGGAAGGCTACACCTTC. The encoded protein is CSPLGGEGYTF.

CDR3 nucleotides: TGCAGCGTCCTGGCCTCTTATGGCTACACCTTC. This encodes CSVLASYGYTF. V is TRBV29-1 and J is TRBJ1-2; D gene ambiguous. CDR1 and CDR2 from the germline V gene are SQVTM and ANQGSEA. Trimming took 6 bases from V and 5 from J, leaving 10 bases between them. The CDR3 consists of 11 residues. The entire variable domain, with the rest obtained from reference TRBV29-1 and TRBJ1-2, is as follows: SAVISQKPSRDICQRGTSLTIQCQVDSQVTMMFWYRQQPGQSLTLIATANQGSEATYESGFVIDKFPISRPNLTFSTLTVSNMSPEDSSIYLCSVLASYGYTFGSGTRLTVV.

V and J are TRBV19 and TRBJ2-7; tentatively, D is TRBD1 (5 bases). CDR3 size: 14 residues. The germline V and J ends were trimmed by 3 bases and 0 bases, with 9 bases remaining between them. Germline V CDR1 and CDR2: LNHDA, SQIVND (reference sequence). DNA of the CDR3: TGTGCCAGTAGTATCAGGGAAAGCTCCTACGAGCAGTACTTC. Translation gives CASSIRESSYEQYF.

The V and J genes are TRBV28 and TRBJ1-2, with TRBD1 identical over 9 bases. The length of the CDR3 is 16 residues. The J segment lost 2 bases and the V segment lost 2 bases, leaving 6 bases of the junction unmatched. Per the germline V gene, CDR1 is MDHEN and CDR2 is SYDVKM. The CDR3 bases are TGTGCCAGCAGTTTACCGGACAGGGGCCTGAACTATGGCTACACCTTC. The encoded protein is CASSLPDRGLNYGYTF.

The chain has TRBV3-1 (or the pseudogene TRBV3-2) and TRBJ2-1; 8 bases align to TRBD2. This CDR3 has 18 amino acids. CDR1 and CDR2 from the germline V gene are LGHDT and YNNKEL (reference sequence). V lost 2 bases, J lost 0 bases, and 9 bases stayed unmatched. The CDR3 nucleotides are TGTGCCAGCAGCCAAATCGGATCCGGGACTAGCTCCTACAATGAGCAGTTCTTC. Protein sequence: CASSQIGSGTSSYNEQFF.

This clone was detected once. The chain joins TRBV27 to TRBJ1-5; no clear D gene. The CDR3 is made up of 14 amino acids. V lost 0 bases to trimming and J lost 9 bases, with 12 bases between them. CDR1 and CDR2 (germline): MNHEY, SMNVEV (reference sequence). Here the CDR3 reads CASSLSTLGGPQHF. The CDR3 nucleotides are TGTGCCAGCAGTTTATCGACTCTCGGAGGGCCCCAGCATTTT.

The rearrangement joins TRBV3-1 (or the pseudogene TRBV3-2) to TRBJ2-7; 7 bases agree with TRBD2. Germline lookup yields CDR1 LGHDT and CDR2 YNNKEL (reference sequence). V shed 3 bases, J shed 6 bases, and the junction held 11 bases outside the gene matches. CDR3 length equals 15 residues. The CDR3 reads CASSHEGGGLPEQYF. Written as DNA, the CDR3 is TGTGCCAGCAGCCACGAAGGCGGGGGTTTACCCGAGCAGTACTTC.

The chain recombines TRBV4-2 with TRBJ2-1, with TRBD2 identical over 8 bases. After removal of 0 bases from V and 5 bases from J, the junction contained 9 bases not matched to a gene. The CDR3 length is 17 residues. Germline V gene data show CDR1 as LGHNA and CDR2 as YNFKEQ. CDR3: CASSQDRSLAEDNEQFF. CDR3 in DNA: TGTGCCAGCAGCCAAGATAGATCACTAGCGGAGGACAATGAGCAGTTCTTC.

The CDR3 nucleotides are TGTGCCAGCAGTGAGACTAGCGGGGACCACAATGAGCAGTTCTTC. It yields the protein CASSETSGDHNEQFF. The chain carries TRBV6-4 and TRBJ2-1; 11 bases match TRBD2. This CDR3 contains 15 residues. Germline CDR1 MRHNA, CDR2 SNTAGT. J lost 5 bases, V lost 3 bases, and 3 bases had no gene match.